The entry that follows covers one T cell receptor beta chain sequence. There is no known antigen for this receptor. No qualities accompany the bases; no much larger clone lies one base away. The sample is drawn from a study of control samples from healthy donors and cancer patients (dated by TCRdb to about 2020). The library was obtained by the immunoSEQ multiplex PCR assay. Sourced from immuneACCESS, this table was stored by TCRdb with only in-frame sequences that have V and J called. A share of the clones is absent; for the studies checked, an unresolved V gene accounts for under half, and the remainder has no known explanation. The sample records roughly 180,000 clones, 90% to 95% of which are singletons. The ten largest clones take up about 1.5% of the sample. The CDR3 has 16 amino acids, counting the end cysteine and phenylalanine. The entry retains the CDR3 DNA only, 48 bases that are in frame from base 1. CDR1 and CDR2 are drawn from the germline V gene (reference sequence): WNHNN, SYGVQD. V lost 2 bases and J lost 6 bases, and the count of bases not matched to a germline gene is 7.

Material for sequencing was blood. The rearrangement combines TRBV10-1 with TRBJ2-2; 9 bases in the middle match TRBD1. The clonotype comes from a woman aged 18-35 years in good health. CDR3 reads: CASSEVGQGRSGELFF. The sequenced DNA: TGCGCCAGCAGTGAGGTTGGACAGGGGAGATCCGGGGAGCTGTTTTTT.